Each of the 19 T cell receptor beta chains below was sequenced from the same sample in a study of identical twins. TCRdb reprocessed the 5' RACE reads via MiXCR and lists one record per CDR3 protein. The sample carries 1.5 million to 2 million distinct CDR3 sequences, around a third recorded once. Sequenced sample: cord blood. The receptors derive from a newborn girl in good health.

CDR3 amino acids: CASSLGTGLMNTEAFF. The CDR3 nucleotides are TGTGCCAGCAGCTTAGGGACAGGACTGATGAACACTGAAGCTTTCTTT. The chain carries TRBV7-2 and TRBJ1-1, with TRBD1 identical over 7 bases. V lost 1 base, J lost 0 bases, and 5 bases stayed unmatched. Germline V lookup: CDR1 SGHTA, CDR2 FQGNSA. CDR3 size: 16 residues. The complete variable domain, with remaining parts taken from reference TRBV7-2 and TRBJ1-1, reads GAGVSQSPSNKVTEKGKDVELRCDPISGHTALYWYRQSLGQGLEFLIYFQGNSAPDKSGLPSDRFSAERTGGSVSTLTIQRTQQEDSAVYLCASSLGTGLMNTEAFFGQGTRLTVV.

This clonotype was seen at least ten times. Mismatch with germline at one junction end may stem from a read error. V gene TRBV20-1 combines with J gene TRBJ2-5; 9 bases are shared with TRBD2. The CDR3 is 15 residues long. Germline lookup yields CDR1 DFQATT and CDR2 SNEGSKA (reference sequence). CDR3 protein: CSARGTSGYQETQYF. CDR3 bases: TGCAGTGCCAGAGGTACTAGCGGGTACCAAGAGACCCAGTACTTC.

This clonotype was detected many times. The chain links TRBV5-1 to TRBJ2-5; D gene ambiguous. Looked up from germline, CDR1 is SGHRS and CDR2 is YFSETQ. The CDR3 is 14 amino acids. V was clipped by 0 bases and J by 2 bases, with 8 bases between them. CDR3 sequence reads: CASSLAGDQETQYF. The CDR3 DNA reads as TGCGCCAGCAGCTTGGCAGGAGATCAAGAGACCCAGTACTTC.

There are a few counts of this clonotype. CDR3: CASSQVGGGYQETQYF. DNA of the CDR3: TGTGCCAGCAGCCAAGTCGGGGGGGGGTACCAAGAGACCCAGTACTTC. The gene calls are TRBV4-2 and TRBJ2-5, with 8 bases matching TRBD2. In germline, CDR1 is LGHNA, CDR2 YNFKEQ. CDR3 length: 16 amino acids. The junction had 4 bases not matched to a gene; V was cut back by 1 base and J by 0 bases.

Concerning this clonotype itself: The germline gene is not matched at one end of the junction; a read error may be the cause. The rearrangement links TRBV6-5 to TRBJ1-2; no clear D gene. Germline values: CDR1 MNHEY, CDR2 SVGAGI. The CDR3 loop spans 14 amino acids. CDR3: CASSFSEEGSGYNF. Written as DNA, the CDR3 is TGTGCCAGCAGTTTCAGTGAAGAGGGATCTGGCTACAACTTC.

This rearrangement joins TRBV20-1 to TRBJ2-1; D is unresolved. V lost 7 bases, J lost 9 bases, and 16 bases lay in between. CDR1 and CDR2 (germline): DFQATT, SNEGSKA (reference sequence). The CDR3 covers 12 residues. The CDR3 DNA is TGCAGTGTCCTAGGTTGGGGAACTGAGCAGTTCTTC. Translating gives CSVLGWGTEQFF.

The V gene is TRBV5-1, the J gene TRBJ2-5, with 9 bases matching TRBD1. Germline V gene data show CDR1 as SGHRS and CDR2 as YFSETQ. This CDR3 has 16 residues. The junction had 11 bases not matched to a gene; V was cut back by 5 bases and J by 3 bases. Here the CDR3 DNA reads TGCGCCAGCAGTTCATACCCGGGACAGGGTGAAGAGACCCAGTACTTC. The encoded protein is CASSSYPGQGEETQYF.

The rearrangement uses TRBV5-1 and TRBJ2-5, with 7 bases identical to TRBD2. The J call may be faulty, since TRBJ2-7 better matches the DNA end. Germline V CDR1 and CDR2: SGHRS, YFSETQ. The CDR3 covers 15 residues. CDR3 in amino acids: CASSPKWTSWGEQYF. The CDR3 bases are TGCGCCAGCAGCCCGAAATGGACTAGTTGGGGCGAGCAGTACTTC.

This clonotype has only a few counts. The gene calls are TRBV4-1 and TRBJ2-1; TRBD2 agrees at 8 bases. The CDR3 runs 15 residues. V trimming: 6 bases; J trimming: 4 bases; junction bases outside the gene matches: 8. The germline CDR1 and CDR2 sequences are MGHRA and YSYEKL. The CDR3 region is CASRQPGTRYNEQFF. The CDR3 DNA is TGCGCCAGCAGACAACCCGGGACTAGATACAATGAGCAGTTCTTC.

A word on this clonotype: One end of the junction fails to match germline, which may point to a read error. The rearrangement uses TRBV30 and TRBJ2-1; 10 bases line up with TRBD2. Germline V gene data show CDR1 as GTSNPN and CDR2 as SVGIG (reference sequence). This CDR3 has 15 residues. CDR3 loop: CTWSVGTSVHNEQFF. The CDR3 DNA follows: TGTACCTGGAGTGTGGGGACTAGCGTTCACAATGAGCAGTTCTTC.

This chain uses TRBV20-1 with TRBJ2-7; tentative D call: TRBD1 (5 bases). V was trimmed by 5 bases and J by 2 bases, leaving 13 bases between them. Looked up from germline, CDR1 is DFQATT and CDR2 is SNEGSKA (reference sequence). The CDR3 consists of 13 residues. The CDR3 coding sequence is TGCAGTGCTTCCAAGCCAGGGCCCTACGAGCAGTACTTC. Amino acids: CSASKPGPYEQYF.

This clonotype was observed a handful of times. This chain uses TRBV7-9 with TRBJ1-2, with D maybe TRBD1 (5 bases). Trimming took off 7 bases at V and 3 bases at J, with 21 bases between the two ends. The length of the CDR3 is 16 residues. CDR1 is SEHNR and CDR2 is FQNEAQ in the germline V gene (reference sequence). The CDR3: CASISGRDGLYYGYTF. CDR3 nucleotides: TGTGCCAGCATTTCTGGTCGGGACGGACTTTACTATGGCTACACCTTC.

In this sample, this clonotype turned up a few times. The chain has TRBV10-1 and TRBJ2-1, with 11 bases lining up with TRBD2. The CDR3 consists of 13 residues. V was pared by 3 bases and J by 14 bases, with 6 bases of the junction left unmatched. CDR1 and CDR2 (germline): WNHNN, SYGVQD (reference sequence). CDR3 sequence: CASSERISGGEFF. DNA of the CDR3: TGCGCCAGCAGTGAAAGGATTAGCGGGGGGGAGTTCTTC.

The chain links TRBV10-3 to TRBJ2-7; tentative D call: TRBD1 (6 bases). V lost 10 bases, J lost 3 bases, and 10 bases lay in between. The CDR3 loop spans 11 amino acids. Germline V gene data show CDR1 as ENHRY and CDR2 as SYGVKD. In DNA form, the CDR3 reads TGTGCCACCCTACAGGGCTACGAGCAGTACTTC. It specifies CATLQGYEQYF.

CDR3 bases: TGCAGTGCTAGAGTGCTAGCGGGTGACGAGCAGTACTTC. This sequence encodes CSARVLAGDEQYF. V and J are TRBV20-1 and TRBJ2-7, with 8 nucleotides matching TRBD2. This CDR3 comprises 13 residues. V dropped 1 base and J dropped 5; count of bases not matched to a gene: 4. Germline V gene data show CDR1 as DFQATT and CDR2 as SNEGSKA (reference sequence).

The chain combines TRBV6-4 with TRBJ1-1; D unresolved. The CDR3 covers 15 residues. V dropped 4 bases and J dropped 5 bases, with 17 bases sitting between them. From germline, CDR1 is MRHNA and CDR2 SNTAGT. CDR3 in DNA: TGTGCCAGCAGTGTCGCTCCCTCCCGCATGACTGAAGCTTTCTTT. Its protein is CASSVAPSRMTEAFF.

This clonotype came up a few times. This rearrangement joins TRBV24-1 to TRBJ1-4; 10 bases agree with TRBD1. Germline CDR1 KGHDR, CDR2 SFDVKD. The CDR3 extends over 15 amino acids. The V gene end was trimmed by 2 bases and the J gene end by 5 bases; junction bases not matched to a gene: 1. In DNA, the CDR3 is TGTGCCACCAGTGATTCGGACAGGGGGAATGAAAAACTGTTTTTT. Translation: CATSDSDRGNEKLFF.

V and J are TRBV7-9 and TRBJ2-1; D ambiguous. V lost 5 bases, J lost 0 bases, and 14 bases lay in between. CDR3 length: 16 amino acids. Germline CDR1 reads SEHNR; CDR2 reads FQNEAQ (reference sequence). The CDR3 spells CASSHVMAVSYNEQFF. The CDR3 DNA sequence: TGTGCCAGCAGCCATGTAATGGCGGTCTCCTACAATGAGCAGTTCTTC.

A few counts support this clonotype. The chain carries TRBV7-2 and TRBJ1-1; a possible D gene is TRBD1 (5 bases). V lost 1 base, J lost 0 bases, and 12 bases lay in between. Germline CDR1 SGHTA, CDR2 FQGNSA. The CDR3 spans 16 residues. CDR3 nucleotide sequence: TGTGCCAGCAGCTTAGGGGGGTTGCAGGTGAACACTGAAGCTTTCTTT. Translating gives CASSLGGLQVNTEAFF.